Listed below are T cell receptor beta chains from one sample, sequenced in a study of beta chain features in type 1 diabetes. Clones were sequenced by immunoSEQ multiplex PCR, and TCRdb holds only the in-frame ones, with some missing. The repertoire holds approximately 240,000 clones, with under 20% as singletons. Sequencing input: naive CD4+ T cells from blood. The receptors were sampled from a man between 25 and 39 years old with type 1 diabetes. CDR3s include the opening cysteine and the closing phenylalanine or tryptophan. Fields, in order: V gene, clone size, J gene, D gene, CDR3 DNA, CDR3 protein. The D gene is left open where the match is weak. Only part of the rows carry a size: once, few, many, or a class if the clone is expanded.

>TRBV5-1|few|TRBJ1-2|TRBD1
TGCGCCAGCAGCGCCAGGGGGATAAGCTATGGCTACACCTTC
CASSARGISYGYTF
>TRBV29-1|-|TRBJ2-1|-
TGCAGCGTGGCATACAATGAGCAGTTCTTC
CSVAYNEQFF
>TRBV4-3|few|TRBJ1-2|TRBD1
TGCGCCAGCAGCCAGGGAACCGGGACAGGGAAAAACTATGGCTACACCTTC
CASSQGTGTGKNYGYTF
>TRBV15|few|TRBJ2-7|TRBD2
TGTGCCACGATGCGGGAGACCCGATCCTACGAGCAGTACTTC
CATMRETRSYEQYF
>TRBV9|-|TRBJ2-3|-
TGTGCCAGCAGCGTAGAGTCGATCACAGATACGCAGTATTTT
CASSVESITDTQYF
>TRBV7-6|few|TRBJ2-7|-
TGTGCCAGCAGCTTAGGCACAGGGAGGAGCTCCTACGAGCAGTACTTC
CASSLGTGRSSYEQYF
>TRBV30|-|TRBJ2-5|TRBD1
TGTGCCTGGACCCAGGGGGCTTTAGAGACCCAGTACTTC
CAWTQGALETQYF
>TRBV11-2|-|TRBJ2-1|-
TGTGCCAGCAGCTTAGGGCAGAACAATGAGCAGTTCTTC
CASSLGQNNEQFF
>TRBV13|few|TRBJ2-7|-
TGTGCCAGCAGCTTAGGCCAGGGCTACGAGCAGTACTTC
CASSLGQGYEQYF
>TRBV19|-|TRBJ1-1|-
TGTGCCAGTAGTATTGCCACTGAAGCTTTCTTT
CASSIATEAFF
>TRBV29-1|few|TRBJ2-7|-
TGCAGCGTTCAAACAGGGTACTCCTACGAGCAGTACTTC
CSVQTGYSYEQYF
>TRBV9|few|TRBJ2-1|TRBD2
TGTGCCAGCAGCGCAGGACTAGCGGGTTACAATGAGCAGTTCTTC
CASSAGLAGYNEQFF
>TRBV5-6|-|TRBJ1-3|-
TGTGCCAGCAGTAAGGGAACCGCTGGAAACACCATATATTTT
CASSKGTAGNTIYF
>TRBV29-1|-|TRBJ1-1|-
TGCAGCGTTGAGGATAACACTGAAGCTTTCTTT
CSVEDNTEAFF
>TRBV7-2|few|TRBJ2-3|-
TGTGCCAGCAGCTTAGCGGGGGGCACAGATACGCAGTATTTT
CASSLAGGTDTQYF
>TRBV18|few|TRBJ2-7|-
TGTGCCACCTCCGGCGGGGACGGTTACGAGCAGTACTTC
CATSGGDGYEQYF
>TRBV15|-|TRBJ2-7|TRBD1
TGTGCCACCAGCAGAGAACAGGGGGGTTCCTACGAGCAGTACTTC
CATSREQGGSYEQYF
>TRBV7-2|-|TRBJ2-7|-
TGTGCCAGCAGCTTAGGGGTTTCCTACGAGCAGTACTTC
CASSLGVSYEQYF
>TRBV7-2|few|TRBJ1-2|-
TGTGCCAGCAGCACGGGACCTTCAAACTATGGCTACACCTTC
CASSTGPSNYGYTF
>TRBV19|-|TRBJ2-2|-
TGTGCCAGTAGCCAGGGGCTAGCGTACACCGGGGAGCTGTTTTTT
CASSQGLAYTGELFF
>TRBV29-1|-|TRBJ2-1|TRBD1
TGCAGCGTTGCTAGGGACAGTACCTACAATGAGCAGTTCTTC
CSVARDSTYNEQFF
>TRBV30|-|TRBJ2-4|-
TGTGCCTGGAGTTTTAGCAACATTCAGTACTTC
CAWSFSNIQYF
>TRBV19|-|TRBJ2-5|-
TGTGCCAGTAGTTCCCAGTACCAAGAGACCCAGTACTTC
CASSSQYQETQYF
>TRBV14|-|TRBJ2-7|TRBD1
TGTGCCAGCAGCCAATTCATTGAGACAGGGGCACCCGTTTCCTACGAGCAGTACTTC
CASSQFIETGAPVSYEQYF
>TRBV7-9|-|TRBJ2-7|TRBD2
TGTGCCAGCTCCCCGACTAGCGGGAGCTACGAGCAGTACTTC
CASSPTSGSYEQYF
>TRBV7-9|few|TRBJ2-5|-
TGTGCCAGCAGCTTGGCAGGGTTAGAGACCCAGTACTTC
CASSLAGLETQYF
>TRBV28|once|TRBJ1-2|-
TGTGCCAGCCAAACCCAACAGGGTCCCTATGGCTACACCTTC
CASQTQQGPYGYTF
>TRBV28|-|TRBJ2-1|-
TGTGCCAGCATAGGGCCAGGGGCCTCCTACAATGAGCAGTTCTTC
CASIGPGASYNEQFF
>TRBV6-6|few|TRBJ2-5|-
TGTGCCAGCAGCCCAGGGCAGGGGAGTGGGGAGACCCAGTACTTC
CASSPGQGSGETQYF
>TRBV14|-|TRBJ2-2|-
TGTGCCAGCAGCCGGCGGGAAGGGGCCGGGGAGCTGTTTTTT
CASSRREGAGELFF